This TCR beta chain stems from a study of Ad26.COV2.S vaccination and SARS-CoV-2 variants. Study-level information: Enrollment placed the donor in the COV1001 Ad26.COV2.S trial arm. The vaccine Ad26.COV2.S was put into the muscle once, or twice with 56 days between.

As concerns this clone: This specimen includes other DNA sequences encoding the same CDR3.

The sample's treatment: some 20 received Ad26.COV2.S at low or high dose, single or two shots; about 5 received placebo; per-sample allocation not given. The samples date from day 63 after the first vaccine or placebo injection. The shot given was an Ad26 vector that makes Wuhan-strain SARS-CoV-2 spike. From germline, CDR1 is MDHEN and CDR2 SYDVKM. V lost 4 bases, J lost 2 bases, and 15 bases lay in between. The CDR3 is made up of 15 amino acids. Repertoires were generated with immunoSEQ multiplex PCR, while TCRdb's copy carries only in-frame clones and drops some. The sample includes over 450,000 clones, nearly 90% seen only once; the top ten take around 1.6%.

V usage is TRBV28 and J usage is TRBJ2-7, with no clear D. Sequenced here: peripheral blood, sampled in a trial of Ad26.COV2.S vaccine versus placebo. This receptor was taken from a person between 18 and 65 years old who received the Ad26.COV2.S COVID-19 vaccine or a placebo. Here the CDR3 DNA reads TGTGCCAGCAGTTCCCCCGGTCAAGGGACCTACGAGCAGTACTTC. Translating it yields CASSSPGQGTYEQYF.